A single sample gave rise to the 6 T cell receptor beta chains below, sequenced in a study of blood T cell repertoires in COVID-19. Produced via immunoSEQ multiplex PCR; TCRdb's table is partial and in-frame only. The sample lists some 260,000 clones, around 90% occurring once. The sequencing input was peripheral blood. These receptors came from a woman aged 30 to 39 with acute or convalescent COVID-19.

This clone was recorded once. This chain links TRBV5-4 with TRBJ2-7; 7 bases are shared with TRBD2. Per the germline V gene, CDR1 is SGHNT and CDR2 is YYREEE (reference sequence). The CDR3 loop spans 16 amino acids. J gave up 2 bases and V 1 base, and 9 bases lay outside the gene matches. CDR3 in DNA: TGTGCCAGCAGCTTGTCCCTACTAGCGCCCGCCTACGAGCAGTACTTC. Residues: CASSLSLLAPAYEQYF.

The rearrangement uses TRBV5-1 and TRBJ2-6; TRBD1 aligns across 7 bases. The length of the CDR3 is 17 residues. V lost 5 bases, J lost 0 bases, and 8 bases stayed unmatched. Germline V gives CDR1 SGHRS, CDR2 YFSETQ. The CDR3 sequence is CASRTGTVHSGANVLTF. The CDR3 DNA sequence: TGCGCCAGCAGGACCGGGACAGTGCACTCTGGGGCCAACGTCCTGACTTTC.

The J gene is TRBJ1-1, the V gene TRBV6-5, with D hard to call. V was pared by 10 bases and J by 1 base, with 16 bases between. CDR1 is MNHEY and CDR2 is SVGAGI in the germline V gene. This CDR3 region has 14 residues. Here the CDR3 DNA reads TGTGCCACCACCTCGAGAATTTCGAACACTGAAGCTTTCTTT. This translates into CATTSRISNTEAFF.

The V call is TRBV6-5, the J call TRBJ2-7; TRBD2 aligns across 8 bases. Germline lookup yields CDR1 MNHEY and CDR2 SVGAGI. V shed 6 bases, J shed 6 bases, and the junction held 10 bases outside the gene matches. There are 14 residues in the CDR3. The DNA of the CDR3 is TGTGCCAGCAGAGCGACCGGGACTAGGGGCGAGCAGTACTTC. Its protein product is CASRATGTRGEQYF.

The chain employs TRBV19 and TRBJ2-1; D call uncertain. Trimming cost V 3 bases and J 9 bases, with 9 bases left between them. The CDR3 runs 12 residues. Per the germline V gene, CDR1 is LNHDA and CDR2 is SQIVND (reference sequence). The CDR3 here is CASSIGGFEQFF. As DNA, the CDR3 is TGTGCCAGTAGTATCGGCGGTTTTGAGCAGTTCTTC.

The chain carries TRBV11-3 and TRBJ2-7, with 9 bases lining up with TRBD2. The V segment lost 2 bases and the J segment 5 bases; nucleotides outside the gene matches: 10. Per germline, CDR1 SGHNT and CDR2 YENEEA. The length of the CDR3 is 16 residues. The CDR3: CASSLFRGRAVDEQYF. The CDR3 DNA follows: TGTGCCAGCAGCTTATTTCGCGGGAGGGCCGTCGACGAGCAGTACTTC.